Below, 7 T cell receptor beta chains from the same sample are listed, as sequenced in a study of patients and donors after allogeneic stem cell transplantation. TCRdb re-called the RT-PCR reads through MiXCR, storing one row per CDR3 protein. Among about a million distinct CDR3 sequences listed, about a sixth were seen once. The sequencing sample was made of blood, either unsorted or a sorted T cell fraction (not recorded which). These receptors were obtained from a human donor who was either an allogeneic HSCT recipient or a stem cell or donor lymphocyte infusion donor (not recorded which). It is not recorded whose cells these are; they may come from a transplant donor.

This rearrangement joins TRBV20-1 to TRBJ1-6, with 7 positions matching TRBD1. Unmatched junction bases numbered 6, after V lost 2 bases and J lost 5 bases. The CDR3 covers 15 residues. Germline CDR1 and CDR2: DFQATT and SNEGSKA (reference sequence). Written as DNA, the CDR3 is TGCAGTGCTAGATCACAGGGGAGCAATAATTCACCCCTCCACTTT. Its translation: CSARSQGSNNSPLHF.

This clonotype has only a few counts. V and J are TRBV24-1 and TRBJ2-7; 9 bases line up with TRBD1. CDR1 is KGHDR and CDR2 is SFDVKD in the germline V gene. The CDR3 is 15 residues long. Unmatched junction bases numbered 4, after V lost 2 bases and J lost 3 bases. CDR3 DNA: TGTGCCACCAGTGATTCCGGGACAGGGCTCTACGAGCAGTACTTC. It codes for CATSDSGTGLYEQYF.

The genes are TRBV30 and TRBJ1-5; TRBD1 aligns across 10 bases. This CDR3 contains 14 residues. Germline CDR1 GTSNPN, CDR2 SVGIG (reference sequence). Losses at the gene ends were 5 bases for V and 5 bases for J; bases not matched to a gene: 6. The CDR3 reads CAWLSGTGDQPQHF. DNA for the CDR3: TGTGCCTGGTTATCAGGGACAGGGGATCAGCCCCAGCATTTT.

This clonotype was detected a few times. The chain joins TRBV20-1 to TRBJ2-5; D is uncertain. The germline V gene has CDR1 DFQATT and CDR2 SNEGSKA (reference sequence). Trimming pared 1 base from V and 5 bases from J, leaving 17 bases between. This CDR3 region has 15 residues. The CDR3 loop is CSARGRRLVSETQYF. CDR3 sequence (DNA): TGCAGTGCTAGAGGGCGGAGATTGGTTAGCGAGACCCAGTACTTC.

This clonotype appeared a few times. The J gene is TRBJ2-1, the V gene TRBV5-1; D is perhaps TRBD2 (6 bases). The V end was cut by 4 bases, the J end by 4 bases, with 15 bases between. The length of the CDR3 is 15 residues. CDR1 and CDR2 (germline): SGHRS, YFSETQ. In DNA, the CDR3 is TGCGCCAGCAGCCTGTCGGGAGAGGCTTACAATGAGCAGTTCTTC. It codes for CASSLSGEAYNEQFF.

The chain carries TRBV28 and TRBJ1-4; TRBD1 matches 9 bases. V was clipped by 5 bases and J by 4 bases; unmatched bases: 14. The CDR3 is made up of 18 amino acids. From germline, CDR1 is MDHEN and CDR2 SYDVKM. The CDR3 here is CASSPRDRDSRGNEKLFF. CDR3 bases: TGTGCCAGCAGTCCCAGGGACAGGGACTCTAGGGGTAATGAAAAACTGTTTTTT.

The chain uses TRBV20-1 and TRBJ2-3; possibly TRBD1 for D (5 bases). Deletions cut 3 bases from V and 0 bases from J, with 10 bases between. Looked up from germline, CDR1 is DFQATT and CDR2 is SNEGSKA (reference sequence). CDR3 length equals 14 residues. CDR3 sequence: CSASLGVSTDTQYF. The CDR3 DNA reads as TGCAGTGCTAGCCTAGGGGTTAGCACAGATACGCAGTATTTT.